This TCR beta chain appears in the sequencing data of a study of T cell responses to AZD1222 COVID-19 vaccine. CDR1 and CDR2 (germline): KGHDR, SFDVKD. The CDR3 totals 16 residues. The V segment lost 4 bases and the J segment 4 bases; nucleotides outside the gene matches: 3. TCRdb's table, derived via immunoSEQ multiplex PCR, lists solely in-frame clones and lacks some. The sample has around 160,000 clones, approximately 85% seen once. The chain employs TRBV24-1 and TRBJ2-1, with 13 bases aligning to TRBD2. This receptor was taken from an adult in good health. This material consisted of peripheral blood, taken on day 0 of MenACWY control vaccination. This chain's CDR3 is CATSDRTSGRYNEQFF. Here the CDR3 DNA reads TGTGCCACCAGTGACCGGACTAGCGGGAGATACAATGAGCAGTTCTTC.